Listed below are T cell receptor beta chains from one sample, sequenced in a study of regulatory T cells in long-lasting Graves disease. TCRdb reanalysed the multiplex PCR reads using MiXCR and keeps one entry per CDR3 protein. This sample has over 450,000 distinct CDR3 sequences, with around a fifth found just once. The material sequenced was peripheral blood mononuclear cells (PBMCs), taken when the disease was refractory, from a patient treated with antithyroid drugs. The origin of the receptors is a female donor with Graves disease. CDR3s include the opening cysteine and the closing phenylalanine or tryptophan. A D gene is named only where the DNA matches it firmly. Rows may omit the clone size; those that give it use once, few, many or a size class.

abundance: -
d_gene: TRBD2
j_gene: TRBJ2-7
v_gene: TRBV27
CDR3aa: CASSLLASGSYEQYF
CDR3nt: TGTGCCAGCAGTTTATTGGCTAGCGGCTCCTACGAGCAGTACTTC

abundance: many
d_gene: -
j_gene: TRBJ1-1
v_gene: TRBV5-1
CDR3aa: CASSSLGIRDTEAFF
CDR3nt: TGCGCCAGCAGCTCTCTAGGGATCCGGGACACTGAAGCTTTCTTT

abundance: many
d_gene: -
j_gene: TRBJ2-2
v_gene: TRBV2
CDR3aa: CASSEIPATNTGELFF
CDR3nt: TGTGCCAGCAGTGAGATCCCAGCGACGAACACCGGGGAGCTGTTTTTT

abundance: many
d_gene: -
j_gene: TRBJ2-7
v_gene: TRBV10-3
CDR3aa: CAIKGPGWDEQYF
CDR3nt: TGTGCCATCAAAGGTCCCGGGTGGGACGAGCAGTACTTC

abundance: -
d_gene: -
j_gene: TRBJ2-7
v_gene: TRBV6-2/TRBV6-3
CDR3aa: CASSYSGASGGQYF
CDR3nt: TGTGCCAGCAGTTACTCGGGGGCCTCGGGAGGGCAGTACTTC

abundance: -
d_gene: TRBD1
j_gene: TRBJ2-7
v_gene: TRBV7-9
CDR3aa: CASSFGQGAQEQYF
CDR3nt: TGTGCCAGCAGCTTCGGACAGGGGGCGCAGGAGCAGTACTTC

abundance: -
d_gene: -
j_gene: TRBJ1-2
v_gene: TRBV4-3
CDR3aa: CASSQDLWGSYGYTF
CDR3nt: TGCGCCAGCAGCCAAGATCTTTGGGGAAGCTATGGCTACACCTTC

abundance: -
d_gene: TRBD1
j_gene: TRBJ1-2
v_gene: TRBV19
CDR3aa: CASGRPPPRQGAHGYTF
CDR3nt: TGTGCCAGTGGACGACCCCCCCCCAGACAGGGGGCCCATGGCTACACCTTC

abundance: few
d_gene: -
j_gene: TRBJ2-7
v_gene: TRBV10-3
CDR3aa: CAIRPGDGITEQYF
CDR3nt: TGTGCCATCAGGCCAGGGGATGGTATTACCGAGCAGTACTTC

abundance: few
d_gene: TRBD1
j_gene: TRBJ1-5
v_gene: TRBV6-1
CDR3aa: CASKEGASNQPQHF
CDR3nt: TGTGCCAGCAAGGAGGGGGCAAGCAATCAGCCCCAGCATTTT

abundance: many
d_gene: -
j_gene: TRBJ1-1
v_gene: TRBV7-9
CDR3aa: CASSRDTEAFF
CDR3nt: TGTGCCAGCAGCCGGGACACTGAAGCTTTCTTT

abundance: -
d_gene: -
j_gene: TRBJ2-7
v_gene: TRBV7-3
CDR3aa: CASSPGAAPHEQYF
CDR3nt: TGTGCCAGCAGCCCCGGGGCGGCCCCTCACGAGCAGTACTTC

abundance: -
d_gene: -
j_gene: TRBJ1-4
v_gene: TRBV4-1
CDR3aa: CASSQEVVEGELEKLFF
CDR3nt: TGCGCCAGCAGCCAAGAAGTCGTGGAAGGGGAATTAGAAAAACTGTTTTTT

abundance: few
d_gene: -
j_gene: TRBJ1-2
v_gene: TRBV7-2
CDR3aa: CASSLYTRDNYGYTF
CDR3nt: TGTGCCAGCAGCTTATATACCAGGGACAACTATGGCTACACCTTC

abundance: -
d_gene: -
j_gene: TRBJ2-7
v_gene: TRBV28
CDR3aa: CASSYGPKHYEQYF
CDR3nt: TGTGCCAGCAGTTATGGCCCAAAACACTACGAGCAGTACTTC

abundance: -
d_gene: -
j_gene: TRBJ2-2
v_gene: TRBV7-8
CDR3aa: CASSFRDLTGELFF
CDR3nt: TGTGCCAGCAGCTTCCGGGACCTCACCGGGGAGCTGTTTTTT

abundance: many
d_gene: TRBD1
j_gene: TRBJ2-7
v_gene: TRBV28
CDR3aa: CASSRAPDRFNEQYF
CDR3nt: TGTGCCAGCAGTCGAGCCCCGGACAGGTTTAACGAGCAGTACTTC

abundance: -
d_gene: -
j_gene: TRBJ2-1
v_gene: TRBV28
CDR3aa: CASSYTGEGNEQFF
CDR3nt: TGTGCCAGCAGTTATACGGGAGAGGGCAATGAGCAGTTCTTC

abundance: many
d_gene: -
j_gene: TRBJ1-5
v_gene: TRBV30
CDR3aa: CAWSVQGSNQPQHF
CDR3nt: TGTGCCTGGAGTGTACAAGGAAGCAATCAGCCCCAGCATTTT

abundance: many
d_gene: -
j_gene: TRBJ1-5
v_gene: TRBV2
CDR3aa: CASTKGPDNSNQPQHF
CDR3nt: TGTGCCAGCACCAAGGGGCCGGACAATAGCAATCAGCCCCAGCATTTT

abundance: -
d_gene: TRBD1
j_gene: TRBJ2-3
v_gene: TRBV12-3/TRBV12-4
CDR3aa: CASSRTGGLEDTQYF
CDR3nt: TGTGCCAGCAGTCGCACAGGGGGCTTGGAAGATACGCAGTATTTT

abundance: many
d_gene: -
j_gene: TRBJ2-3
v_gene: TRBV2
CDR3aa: CASSERSGRSDTQYF
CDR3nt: TGTGCCAGCAGTGAAAGGTCAGGAAGATCAGATACGCAGTATTTT

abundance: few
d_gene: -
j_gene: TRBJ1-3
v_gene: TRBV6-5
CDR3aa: CASSYSGRAGNTIYF
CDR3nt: TGTGCCAGCAGTTACTCTGGCAGGGCTGGAAACACCATATATTTT

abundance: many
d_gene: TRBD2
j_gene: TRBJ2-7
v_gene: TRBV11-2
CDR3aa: CASRVTSGRSYEQYF
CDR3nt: TGTGCCAGCAGGGTGACTAGCGGGCGATCCTACGAGCAGTACTTC

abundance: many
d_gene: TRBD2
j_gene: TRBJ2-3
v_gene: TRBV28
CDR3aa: CASSLWGLAGVDTQYF
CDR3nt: TGTGCCAGCAGTTTATGGGGACTAGCGGGAGTGGATACGCAGTATTTT

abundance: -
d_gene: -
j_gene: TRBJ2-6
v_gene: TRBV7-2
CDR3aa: CASSLELATGANVLTF
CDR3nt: TGTGCCAGCAGCTTAGAGCTTGCGACTGGGGCCAACGTCCTGACTTTC

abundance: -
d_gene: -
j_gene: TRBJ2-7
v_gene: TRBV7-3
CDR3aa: CASSLSGSKVEQYF
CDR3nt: TGTGCCAGCAGCTTATCGGGCAGTAAGGTCGAGCAGTACTTC

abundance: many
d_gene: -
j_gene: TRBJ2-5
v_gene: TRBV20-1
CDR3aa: CSARDLSPSRAPQETQYF
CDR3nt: TGCAGTGCTAGAGATCTTTCCCCTAGCAGGGCCCCCCAAGAGACCCAGTACTTC

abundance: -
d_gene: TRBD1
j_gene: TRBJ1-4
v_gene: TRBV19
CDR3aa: CASRPTGLEEKLFF
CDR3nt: TGTGCCAGTAGACCGACAGGGCTGGAGGAAAAACTGTTTTTT

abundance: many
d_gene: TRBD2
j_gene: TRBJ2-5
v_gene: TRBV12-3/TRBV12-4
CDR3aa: CASSLIYGTSGADFQETQYF
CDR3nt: TGTGCCAGCAGTTTGATTTACGGGACTAGCGGGGCTGATTTCCAAGAGACCCAGTACTTC

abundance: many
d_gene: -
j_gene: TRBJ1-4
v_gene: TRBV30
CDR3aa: CAWGRWHNEKLFF
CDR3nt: TGTGCCTGGGGACGGTGGCATAATGAAAAACTGTTTTTT

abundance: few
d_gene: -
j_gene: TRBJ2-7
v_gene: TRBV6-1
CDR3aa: CASRPGQQSYEQYF
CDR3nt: TGTGCCAGCAGACCCGGACAGCAAAGCTACGAGCAGTACTTC

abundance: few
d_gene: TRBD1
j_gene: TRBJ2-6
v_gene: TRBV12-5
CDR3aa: CASGRYRGSGANVLTF
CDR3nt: TGTGCTAGTGGCCGGTACAGGGGATCTGGGGCCAACGTCCTGACTTTC

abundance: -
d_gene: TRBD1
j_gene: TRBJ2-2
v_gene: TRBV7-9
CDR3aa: CASRRQGTNTGELFF
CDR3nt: TGTGCCAGCAGGCGACAGGGGACAAACACCGGGGAGCTGTTTTTT

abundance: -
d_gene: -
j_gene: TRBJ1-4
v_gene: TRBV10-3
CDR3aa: CAISVGLGRQATNEKLFF
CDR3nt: TGTGCCATCAGTGTTGGGTTAGGACGACAGGCAACTAATGAAAAACTGTTTTTT

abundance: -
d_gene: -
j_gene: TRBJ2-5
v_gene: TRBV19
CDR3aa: CASSIDAQGGTQYF
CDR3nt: TGTGCCAGTAGTATAGACGCCCAAGGAGGGACCCAGTACTTC

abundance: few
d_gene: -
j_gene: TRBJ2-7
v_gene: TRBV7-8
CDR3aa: CASSPTGNHEQYF
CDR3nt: TGTGCCAGCAGCCCCACAGGGAACCACGAGCAGTACTTC

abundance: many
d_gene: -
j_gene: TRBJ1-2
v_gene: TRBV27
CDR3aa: CASSLTSYYGYTF
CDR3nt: TGTGCCAGCAGTTTAACCTCATATTATGGCTACACCTTC